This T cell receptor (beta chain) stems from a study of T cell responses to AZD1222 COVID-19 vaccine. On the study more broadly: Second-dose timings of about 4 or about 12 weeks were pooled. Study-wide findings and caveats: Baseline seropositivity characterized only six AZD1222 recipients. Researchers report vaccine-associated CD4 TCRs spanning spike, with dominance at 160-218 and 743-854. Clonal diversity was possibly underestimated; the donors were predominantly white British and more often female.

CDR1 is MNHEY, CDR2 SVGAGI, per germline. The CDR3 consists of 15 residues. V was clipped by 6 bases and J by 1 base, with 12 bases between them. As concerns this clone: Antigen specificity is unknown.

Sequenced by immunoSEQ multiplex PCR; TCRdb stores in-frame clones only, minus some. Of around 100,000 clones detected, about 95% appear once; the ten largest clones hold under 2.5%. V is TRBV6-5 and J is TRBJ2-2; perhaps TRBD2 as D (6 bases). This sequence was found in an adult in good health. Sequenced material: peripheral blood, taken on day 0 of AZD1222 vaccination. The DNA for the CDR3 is TGTGCCAGCAGGGGACTGGGCCGGAACACCGGGGAGCTGTTTTTT. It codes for CASRGLGRNTGELFF.